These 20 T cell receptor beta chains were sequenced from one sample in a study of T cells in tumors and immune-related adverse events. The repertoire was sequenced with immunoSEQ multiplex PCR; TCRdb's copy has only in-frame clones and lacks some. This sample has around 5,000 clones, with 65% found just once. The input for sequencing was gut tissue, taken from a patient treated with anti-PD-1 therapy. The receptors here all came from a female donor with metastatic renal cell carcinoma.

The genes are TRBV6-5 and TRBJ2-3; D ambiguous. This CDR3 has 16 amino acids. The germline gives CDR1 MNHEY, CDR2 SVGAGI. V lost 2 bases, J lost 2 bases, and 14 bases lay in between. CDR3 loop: CASSYRSPLLTDTQYF. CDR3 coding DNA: TGTGCCAGCAGTTACAGGTCTCCGCTACTCACAGATACGCAGTATTTT.

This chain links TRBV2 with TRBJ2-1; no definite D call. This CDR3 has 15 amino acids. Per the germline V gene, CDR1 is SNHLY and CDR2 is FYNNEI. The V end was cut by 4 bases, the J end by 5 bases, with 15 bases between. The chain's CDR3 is CASSARPNLNNEQFF. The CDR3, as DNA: TGTGCCAGCAGTGCCCGACCTAATCTAAACAATGAGCAGTTCTTC.

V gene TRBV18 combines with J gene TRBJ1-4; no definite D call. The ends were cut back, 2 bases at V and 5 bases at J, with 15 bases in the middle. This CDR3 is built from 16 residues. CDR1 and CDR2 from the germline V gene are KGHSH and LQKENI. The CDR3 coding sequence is TGTGCCAGCTCACCAGGGTTGGCAGGAGAAAATGAAAAACTGTTTTTT. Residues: CASSPGLAGENEKLFF.

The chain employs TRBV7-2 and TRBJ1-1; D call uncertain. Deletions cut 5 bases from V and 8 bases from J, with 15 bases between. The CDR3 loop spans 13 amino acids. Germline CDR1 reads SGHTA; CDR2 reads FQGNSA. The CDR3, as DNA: TGTGCCAGCAGCCAAGAGGTTATGCGCGAAGCTTTCTTT. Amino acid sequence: CASSQEVMREAFF.

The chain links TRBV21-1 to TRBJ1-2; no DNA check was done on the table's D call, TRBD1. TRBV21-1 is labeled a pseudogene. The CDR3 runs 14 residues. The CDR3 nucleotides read TGTGCCAGCAGCAAGGTGGCCCATGGCTATGGCTACACCTTC. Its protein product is CASSKVAHGYGYTF.

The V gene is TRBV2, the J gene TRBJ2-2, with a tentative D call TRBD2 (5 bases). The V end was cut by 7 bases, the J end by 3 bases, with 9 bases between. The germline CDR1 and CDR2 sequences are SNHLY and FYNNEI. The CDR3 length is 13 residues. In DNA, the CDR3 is TGTGCCAGCATCGGAGGTTACACCGGGGAGCTGTTTTTT. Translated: CASIGGYTGELFF. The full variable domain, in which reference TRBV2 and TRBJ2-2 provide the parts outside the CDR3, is EPEVTQTPSHQVTQMGQEVILRCVPISNHLYFYWYRQILGQKVEFLVSFYNNEISEKSEIFDDQFSVERPDGSNFTLKIRSTKLEDSAMYFCASIGGYTGELFFGEGSRLTVL.

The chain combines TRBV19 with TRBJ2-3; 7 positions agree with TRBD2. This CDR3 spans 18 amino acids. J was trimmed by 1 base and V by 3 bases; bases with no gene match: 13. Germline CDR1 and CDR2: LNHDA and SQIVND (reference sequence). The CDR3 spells CASSIQPHRLAGTDTQYF. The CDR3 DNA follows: TGTGCCAGTAGTATCCAGCCCCACCGGCTAGCGGGCACAGATACGCAGTATTTT.

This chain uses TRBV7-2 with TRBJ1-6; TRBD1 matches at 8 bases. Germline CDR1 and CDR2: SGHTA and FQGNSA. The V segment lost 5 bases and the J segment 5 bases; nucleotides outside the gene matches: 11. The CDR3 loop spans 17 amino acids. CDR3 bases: TGTGCCAGCAGCCTCGTGGGAGGACAGGGTAATAATTCACCCCTCCACTTT. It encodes CASSLVGGQGNNSPLHF.

In nucleotides, the CDR3 is TGCGCCAGCAGCTTGGGGGCAGGGTCGGAGGAGACCCAGTACTTC. Residues: CASSLGAGSEETQYF. This rearrangement joins TRBV5-1 to TRBJ2-5; perhaps TRBD1 as D (5 bases). V lost 0 bases to trimming and J lost 5 bases, with 14 bases between them. Per germline, CDR1 SGHRS and CDR2 YFSETQ. The CDR3 runs to 15 residues. Complete variable domain (other parts from reference TRBV5-1 and TRBJ2-5): KAGVTQTPRYLIKTRGQQVTLSCSPISGHRSVSWYQQTPGQGLQFLFEYFSETQRNKGNFPGRFSGRQFSNSRSEMNVSTLELGDSALYLCASSLGAGSEETQYFGPGTRLLVL.

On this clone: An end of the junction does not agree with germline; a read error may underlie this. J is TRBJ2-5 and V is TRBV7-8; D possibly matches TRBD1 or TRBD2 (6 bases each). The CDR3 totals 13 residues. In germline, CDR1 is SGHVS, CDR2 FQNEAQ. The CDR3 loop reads CTSSLGGQETQYF. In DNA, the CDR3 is TGTACCAGCAGCTTAGGGGGGCAAGAGACCCAGTACTTC. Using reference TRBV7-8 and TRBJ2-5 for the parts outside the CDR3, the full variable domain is GAGVSQSPRYKVAKRGQDVALRCDPISGHVSLFWYQQALGQGPEFLTYFQNEAQLDKSGLPSDRFFAERPEGSVSTLKIQRTQQEDSAVYLCTSSLGGQETQYFGPGTRLLVL.

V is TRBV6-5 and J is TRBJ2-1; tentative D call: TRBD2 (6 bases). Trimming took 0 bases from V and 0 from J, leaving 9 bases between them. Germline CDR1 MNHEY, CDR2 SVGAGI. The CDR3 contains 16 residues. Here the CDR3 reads CASSYSSGSSYNEQFF. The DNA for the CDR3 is TGTGCCAGCAGTTACTCCTCCGGGAGCTCCTACAATGAGCAGTTCTTC.

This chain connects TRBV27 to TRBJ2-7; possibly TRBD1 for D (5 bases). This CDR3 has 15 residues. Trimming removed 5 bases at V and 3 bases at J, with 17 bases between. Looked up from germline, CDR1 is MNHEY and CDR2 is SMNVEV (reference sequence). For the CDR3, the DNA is TGTGCCAGCAGTCCCAAGACAGAGATATACTACGAGCAGTACTTC. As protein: CASSPKTEIYYEQYF.

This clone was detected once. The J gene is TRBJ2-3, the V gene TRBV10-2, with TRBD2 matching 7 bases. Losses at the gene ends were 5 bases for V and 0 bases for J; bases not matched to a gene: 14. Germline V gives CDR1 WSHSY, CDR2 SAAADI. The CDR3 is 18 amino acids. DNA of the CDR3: TGCGCCAGCAGTTTGATCCTCGGGGGGACCGCAAGCACAGATACGCAGTATTTT. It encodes CASSLILGGTASTDTQYF.

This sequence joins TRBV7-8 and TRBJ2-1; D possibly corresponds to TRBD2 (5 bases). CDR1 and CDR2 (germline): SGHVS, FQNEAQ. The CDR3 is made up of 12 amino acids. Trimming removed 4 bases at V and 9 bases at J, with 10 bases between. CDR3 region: CASSSSGFEQFF. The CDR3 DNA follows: TGTGCCAGCAGCTCGAGCGGATTTGAGCAGTTCTTC. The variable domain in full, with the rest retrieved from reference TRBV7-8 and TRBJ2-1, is GAGVSQSPRYKVAKRGQDVALRCDPISGHVSLFWYQQALGQGPEFLTYFQNEAQLDKSGLPSDRFFAERPEGSVSTLKIQRTQQEDSAVYLCASSSSGFEQFFGPGTRLTVL.

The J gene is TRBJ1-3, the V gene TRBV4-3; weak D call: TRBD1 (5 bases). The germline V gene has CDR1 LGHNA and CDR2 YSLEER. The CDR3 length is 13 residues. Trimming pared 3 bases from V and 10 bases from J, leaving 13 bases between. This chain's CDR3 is CASSQTQGGTIYF. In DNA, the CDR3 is TGCGCCAGCAGCCAGACGCAGGGAGGTACCATATATTTT.

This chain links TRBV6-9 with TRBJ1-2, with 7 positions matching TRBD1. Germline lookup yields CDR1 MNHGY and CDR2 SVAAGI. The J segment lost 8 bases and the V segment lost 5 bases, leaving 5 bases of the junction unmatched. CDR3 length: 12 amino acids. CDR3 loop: CASSETGRGYTF. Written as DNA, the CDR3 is TGTGCCAGCAGTGAGACAGGGCGGGGCTACACCTTC.

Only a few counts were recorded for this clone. In DNA, the CDR3 is TGTGCCAGCAGTCCCCCCTTTGGGCCCTATGGCTACACCTTC. Amino acid sequence: CASSPPFGPYGYTF. The chain is built from TRBV7-4 and TRBJ1-2; D uncertain. The CDR3 has 14 residues. V lost 6 bases and J lost 4, with 15 bases in between. Germline V lookup: CDR1 SGHVT, CDR2 SQSDAQ.

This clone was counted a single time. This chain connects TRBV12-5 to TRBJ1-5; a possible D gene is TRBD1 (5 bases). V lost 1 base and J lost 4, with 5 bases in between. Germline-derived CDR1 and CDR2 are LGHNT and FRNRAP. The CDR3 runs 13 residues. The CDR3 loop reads CASGLEGNQPQHF. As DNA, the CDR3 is TGTGCTAGTGGTTTGGAGGGGAATCAGCCCCAGCATTTT.

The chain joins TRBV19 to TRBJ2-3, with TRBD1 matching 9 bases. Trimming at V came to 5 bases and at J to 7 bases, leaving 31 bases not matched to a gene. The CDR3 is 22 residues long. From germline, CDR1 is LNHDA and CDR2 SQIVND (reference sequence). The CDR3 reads CASSYNRVYEQGAVPRPYTQYF. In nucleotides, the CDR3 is TGTGCCAGTAGTTATAATAGAGTTTACGAACAGGGGGCTGTCCCCCGCCCCTATACGCAGTATTTT.

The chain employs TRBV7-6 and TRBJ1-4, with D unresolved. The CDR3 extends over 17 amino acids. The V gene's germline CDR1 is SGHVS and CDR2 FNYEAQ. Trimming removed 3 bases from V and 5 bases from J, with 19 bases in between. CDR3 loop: CASSLSQLLGPNEKLFF. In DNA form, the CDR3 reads TGTGCCAGCAGCTTGTCACAGTTGCTAGGCCCGAATGAAAAACTGTTTTTT.